A selection of T cell receptor beta chains follows, all from one sample in a study of blood T cell repertoires in COVID-19. Produced via immunoSEQ multiplex PCR; TCRdb's table is partial and in-frame only. The sample shows around 190,000 clones, about 88% of them seen only once. The sample consisted of peripheral blood. The receptors originated from a human donor in a cohort sampled during active COVID-19. The CDR3 runs from the conserved cysteine through the conserved F or W. The D gene is left open where the match is weak. Clone sizes are given selectively: once, few, many, or a class where the clone is expanded.

V: TRBV19; J: TRBJ1-1; D: TRBD1; size: -; CDR3: CASSVTGVPEAFF; DNA: TGTGCCAGTAGTGTGACAGGGGTCCCTGAAGCTTTCTTT
V: TRBV20-1; J: TRBJ1-2; D: -; size: -; CDR3: CSASKRGDFNYGYTF; DNA: TGCAGTGCTAGTAAACGCGGTGACTTTAACTATGGCTACACCTTC
V: TRBV29-1; J: TRBJ2-2; D: TRBD1; size: -; CDR3: CSVEDGTGDSTGELFF; DNA: TGCAGCGTTGAGGACGGGACAGGGGACTCCACCGGGGAGCTGTTTTTT
V: TRBV5-1; J: TRBJ2-3; D: TRBD2; size: -; CDR3: CASSLPIAGGSTDTQYF; DNA: TGCGCCAGCAGCTTACCTATAGCGGGAGGGAGCACAGATACGCAGTATTTT
V: TRBV6-2/TRBV6-3; J: TRBJ2-3; D: TRBD2; size: -; CDR3: CASSYQSGGLYTQYF; DNA: TGTGCCAGCAGTTATCAGTCGGGGGGGCTTTATACGCAGTATTTT
V: TRBV6-2/TRBV6-3; J: TRBJ2-2; D: TRBD1; size: -; CDR3: CASSRRTGGNGELFF; DNA: TGTGCCAGCAGTCGACGGACAGGGGGGAACGGGGAGCTGTTTTTT
V: TRBV14; J: TRBJ2-7; D: -; size: -; CDR3: CASSQRSGGSYEQYF; DNA: TGTGCCAGCAGCCAACGGTCCGGGGGATCCTACGAGCAGTACTTC
V: TRBV18; J: TRBJ2-1; D: TRBD2; size: -; CDR3: CASSSTGGGSSYNEQFF; DNA: TGTGCCAGCTCAAGTACTGGGGGGGGAAGCTCCTACAATGAGCAGTTCTTC
V: TRBV11-3; J: TRBJ1-1; D: -; size: -; CDR3: CASSADSNTEAFF; DNA: TGTGCCAGCAGCGCGGACAGTAACACTGAAGCTTTCTTT
V: TRBV2; J: TRBJ2-1; D: -; size: -; CDR3: CASSDGQGNNEQFF; DNA: TGTGCCAGCAGTGATGGGCAGGGGAACAATGAGCAGTTCTTC
V: TRBV12-3/TRBV12-4; J: TRBJ2-2; D: -; size: -; CDR3: CASSFSDTGELFF; DNA: TGTGCCAGCAGTTTTTCCGACACCGGGGAGCTGTTTTTT
V: TRBV2; J: TRBJ1-4; D: TRBD1; size: -; CDR3: CASSQTGGEKLFF; DNA: TGTGCCAGCAGTCAGACAGGGGGGGAAAAACTGTTTTTT
V: TRBV7-8; J: TRBJ1-1; D: -; size: -; CDR3: CASSGRHSLFSEAFF; DNA: TGTGCCAGCAGCGGCCGGCACTCACTATTCTCTGAAGCTTTCTTT
V: TRBV7-2; J: TRBJ2-1; D: -; size: -; CDR3: CASSLGLHEQFF; DNA: TGTGCCAGCAGCTTGGGCCTACATGAGCAGTTCTTC
V: TRBV9; J: TRBJ2-2; D: -; size: -; CDR3: CASSVRTATNTGELFF; DNA: TGTGCCAGCAGCGTCCGGACAGCTACGAACACCGGGGAGCTGTTTTTT
V: TRBV27; J: TRBJ2-1; D: TRBD2; size: -; CDR3: CASSPGGEQFF; DNA: TGTGCCAGCAGTCCGGGGGGGGAGCAGTTCTTC
V: TRBV12-3/TRBV12-4; J: TRBJ2-7; D: -; size: -; CDR3: CALRAYEQYF; DNA: TGTGCCCTCCGGGCCTACGAGCAGTACTTC
V: TRBV6-5; J: TRBJ2-2; D: TRBD1; size: -; CDR3: CASRGTAVNTGELFF; DNA: TGTGCCAGCAGGGGGACAGCTGTGAACACCGGGGAGCTGTTTTTT
V: TRBV5-1; J: TRBJ2-7; D: -; size: -; CDR3: CASSTTSGLGSSYEQYF; DNA: TGCGCCAGCAGTACAACGTCAGGGTTAGGAAGTTCCTACGAGCAGTACTTC
V: TRBV7-9; J: TRBJ2-7; D: TRBD2; size: -; CDR3: CASSLSRERGYEQYF; DNA: TGTGCCAGCAGCTTATCGCGGGAGAGGGGCTACGAGCAGTACTTC
V: TRBV18; J: TRBJ2-7; D: -; size: -; CDR3: CASSQRQPAYEQYF; DNA: TGTGCCAGCTCACAGAGACAGCCTGCCTACGAGCAGTACTTC
V: TRBV7-2; J: TRBJ2-5; D: TRBD1; size: -; CDR3: CASSRDRGRETQYF; DNA: TGTGCCAGCAGCCGGGACAGGGGAAGAGAGACCCAGTACTTC
V: TRBV6-2/TRBV6-3; J: TRBJ1-5; D: -; size: -; CDR3: CASSSDGTQPQHF; DNA: TGTGCCAGCAGCTCCGACGGGACACAGCCCCAGCATTTT
V: TRBV7-2; J: TRBJ2-5; D: TRBD2; size: -; CDR3: CASSLAGGRALETQYF; DNA: TGTGCCAGCAGCTTAGCCGGCGGGAGGGCCTTGGAGACCCAGTACTTC
V: TRBV11-2; J: TRBJ1-6; D: -; size: -; CDR3: CASASPGARSPLHF; DNA: TGTGCCAGCGCTTCGCCAGGGGCACGTTCACCCCTCCACTTT
V: TRBV4-3; J: TRBJ2-2; D: -; size: once; CDR3: CASSQYVSGPNTGELFF; DNA: TGCGCCAGCAGCCAATACGTTAGCGGACCGAACACCGGGGAGCTGTTTTTT
V: TRBV30; J: TRBJ1-6; D: -; size: -; CDR3: CAWSVGQGHSPLHF; DNA: TGTGCCTGGAGTGTCGGTCAGGGCCATTCACCCCTCCACTTT
V: TRBV12-5; J: TRBJ1-3; D: -; size: -; CDR3: CASGLVGSGNTIYF; DNA: TGTGCTAGTGGTTTGGTCGGCTCTGGAAACACCATATATTTT
V: TRBV11-2; J: TRBJ2-3; D: TRBD2; size: once; CDR3: CASTPLIGAGEDTQYF; DNA: TGTGCCAGCACCCCGCTTATTGGAGCGGGAGAGGATACGCAGTATTTT
V: TRBV4-2; J: TRBJ2-1; D: TRBD2; size: -; CDR3: CASSQDPAGGLNEQFF; DNA: TGTGCCAGCAGCCAAGACCCAGCGGGAGGCCTTAATGAGCAGTTCTTC
V: TRBV5-1; J: TRBJ2-3; D: TRBD2; size: -; CDR3: CASSLAGGAGGTDTQYF; DNA: TGCGCCAGCAGCTTGGCCGGGGGGGCCGGCGGCACAGATACGCAGTATTTT
V: TRBV6-5; J: TRBJ2-5; D: TRBD2; size: -; CDR3: CASSSPPGRGRETQYF; DNA: TGTGCCAGCAGTTCCCCCCCGGGGAGGGGACGGGAGACCCAGTACTTC
V: TRBV7-9; J: TRBJ1-1; D: -; size: -; CDR3: CASNHNGSPEAFF; DNA: TGTGCCAGCAACCATAACGGTTCGCCGGAAGCTTTCTTT
V: TRBV24-1; J: TRBJ2-1; D: -; size: -; CDR3: CATSDSPLTGGYTRDEQFF; DNA: TGTGCCACCAGTGATTCCCCTTTGACAGGCGGCTATACCCGGGATGAGCAGTTCTTC
V: TRBV19; J: TRBJ2-7; D: TRBD2; size: once; CDR3: CASSVSAGGAGYEQYF; DNA: TGTGCCAGTAGTGTATCTGCGGGGGGCGCCGGGTACGAGCAGTACTTC
V: TRBV6-2/TRBV6-3; J: TRBJ2-2; D: -; size: -; CDR3: CASSYLLTGELFF; DNA: TGTGCCAGCAGTTACCTACTCACCGGGGAGCTGTTTTTT
V: TRBV10-1; J: TRBJ2-7; D: TRBD2; size: -; CDR3: CASSEVLAGEQYF; DNA: TGCGCCAGCAGTGAGGTTTTAGCGGGGGAGCAGTACTTC
V: TRBV11-1; J: TRBJ2-1; D: -; size: -; CDR3: CASSLGEAGEQFF; DNA: TGTGCCAGCAGCTTAGGGGAGGCGGGGGAGCAGTTCTTC
V: TRBV18; J: TRBJ1-2; D: -; size: -; CDR3: CASSRDRDYGYTF; DNA: TGTGCCAGCTCACGCGACAGAGACTATGGCTACACCTTC
V: TRBV5-5; J: TRBJ1-4; D: TRBD1; size: -; CDR3: CASSLTGTVDEKLFF; DNA: TGTGCCAGCAGCCTTACCGGGACAGTTGATGAAAAACTGTTTTTT
V: TRBV4-3; J: TRBJ2-3; D: -; size: -; CDR3: CASSQDPPGATTDTQYF; DNA: TGCGCCAGCAGCCAAGACCCCCCAGGGGCCACCACAGATACGCAGTATTTT
V: TRBV6-2/TRBV6-3; J: TRBJ1-4; D: -; size: -; CDR3: CASSPAGYHNEKLFF; DNA: TGTGCCAGCAGTCCCGCCGGGTACCATAATGAAAAACTGTTTTTT
V: TRBV15; J: TRBJ2-1; D: TRBD1; size: -; CDR3: CATSRDQGVSYNEQFF; DNA: TGTGCCACCAGCAGAGATCAGGGGGTGTCCTACAATGAGCAGTTCTTC
V: TRBV4-2; J: TRBJ2-3; D: -; size: -; CDR3: CASSQGWTDTDTQYF; DNA: TGTGCCAGCAGCCAGGGGTGGACAGACACAGATACGCAGTATTTT
V: TRBV9; J: TRBJ2-5; D: -; size: -; CDR3: CASSVGQFQETQYF; DNA: TGTGCCAGCAGCGTAGGACAGTTCCAAGAGACCCAGTACTTC
V: TRBV18; J: TRBJ2-2; D: TRBD2; size: -; CDR3: CASSRPGGETGELFF; DNA: TGTGCCAGCTCACGACCGGGGGGAGAAACCGGGGAGCTGTTTTTT
V: TRBV12-2; J: TRBJ1-5; D: -; size: -; CDR3: CASRLAHLRRGGNQPQHF; DNA: TGTGCAAGTCGCTTAGCCCACCTCCGCAGGGGTGGCAATCAGCCCCAGCATTTT
V: TRBV5-1; J: TRBJ2-2; D: -; size: once; CDR3: CASSPRRENTGELFF; DNA: TGCGCCAGCAGCCCGCGTAGAGAGAACACCGGGGAGCTGTTTTTT
V: TRBV12-5; J: TRBJ1-6; D: -; size: -; CDR3: CASGLGQVNSPLHF; DNA: TGTGCTAGTGGTTTGGGACAGGTAAATTCACCCCTCCACTTT
V: TRBV7-9; J: TRBJ2-1; D: -; size: -; CDR3: CASSPKQRLGNEQFF; DNA: TGTGCCAGCAGCCCAAAACAGCGGTTGGGGAATGAGCAGTTCTTC
V: TRBV7-8; J: TRBJ2-3; D: -; size: -; CDR3: CASSLAGRADTQYF; DNA: TGTGCCAGCAGCTTAGCGGGCAGAGCAGATACGCAGTATTTT
V: TRBV5-4; J: TRBJ1-3; D: -; size: -; CDR3: CASSLTGSSGNTIYF; DNA: TGTGCCAGCAGCTTGACAGGGTCCTCTGGAAACACCATATATTTT
V: TRBV9; J: TRBJ2-1; D: -; size: -; CDR3: CASSVGSGFNEQFF; DNA: TGTGCCAGCAGCGTAGGTAGCGGCTTTAATGAGCAGTTCTTC
V: TRBV6-5; J: TRBJ1-4; D: TRBD1; size: -; CDR3: CASRAGTGNNEKLFF; DNA: TGTGCCAGCAGGGCCGGGACAGGGAATAATGAAAAACTGTTTTTT
V: TRBV5-1; J: TRBJ2-3; D: TRBD2; size: -; CDR3: CASSKPTSGFTDTQYF; DNA: TGCGCCAGCAGCAAACCGACTAGCGGTTTCACAGATACGCAGTATTTT
V: TRBV25-1; J: TRBJ1-2; D: TRBD1; size: -; CDR3: CASSAGAGQGNYGYTF; DNA: TGTGCCAGCAGTGCGGGGGCGGGACAGGGTAACTATGGCTACACCTTC
V: TRBV7-9; J: TRBJ1-1; D: -; size: -; CDR3: CASSPRASNGEAFF; DNA: TGTGCCAGCAGCCCCAGGGCCAGTAACGGGGAAGCTTTCTTT
V: TRBV27; J: TRBJ1-2; D: -; size: -; CDR3: CASRELGGRYGYTF; DNA: TGTGCCAGCAGGGAGTTGGGAGGAAGGTATGGCTACACCTTC
V: TRBV14; J: TRBJ1-1; D: TRBD1; size: -; CDR3: CASSHNDRGRTEAFF; DNA: TGTGCCAGCAGCCATAACGACAGGGGACGCACTGAAGCTTTCTTT